Sequencing of this T cell receptor beta chain was carried out in a study of early stage breast cancer tumors. The overall study: Under 10 ER+/PR+/HER2- tumors were invasive ductal; four were invasive lobular.

Study-wide findings and caveats: Commonly generated sequences made up most enriched TCRB sequences shared between patients.

Profiled with immunoSEQ multiplex PCR; TCRdb holds only in-frame clones, not every one. The sample has tens of thousands of clones, just under 80% seen once. This CDR3 contains 18 residues. From germline, CDR1 is MNHNS and CDR2 SASEGT. Trimming took 2 bases from V and 4 from J; bases not matched to a gene: 14. For this clone: The antigen remains unidentified.

The source is a person aged 40 to 49 with breast cancer. This chain connects TRBV6-1 to TRBJ2-3; 8 bases are shared with TRBD2. The sequencing input was blood. CDR3 coding DNA: TGTGCCAGCAGTGAATTAAGGGCGGGAGGACACATCCCAGATACGCAGTATTTT. Translated, it gives CASSELRAGGHIPDTQYF.